This TCR beta chain was captured by sequencing in a study of blood T cell repertoires in COVID-19. Original methodology: Cell counts per sample came from amplifying reference gene primers. Method: immunoSEQ multiplex PCR; TCRdb's copy keeps in-frame clones and lacks some. The D gene and trimming were derived from the DNA, and the V and J assignments and clone size from that table. In the table there are some 200,000 clones, around 83% of which are singletons. The CDR3 sequence is 15 residues long. With 1 base clipped from V and 2 bases from J, the junction kept 0 bases outside the gene matches. The germline CDR1 and CDR2 sequences are KGHSH and LQKENI.

This receptor was obtained from a human donor in a cohort sampled during active COVID-19. The chain is built from TRBV18 and TRBJ1-3; 9 positions match TRBD1. Sequences were obtained from peripheral blood. The CDR3 reads CASSPHRGPGNTIYF. The CDR3 nucleotides are TGTGCCAGCTCACCACACAGGGGGCCTGGAAACACCATATATTTT.